These 27 T cell receptor beta chains came from one sample sequenced in a study of blood T cells in healthy people across ages. Together with a sample-barcoded 5' primer, a J-beta primer mix was included in a second PCR lasting roughly 6 to 12 cycles. Using its own MiXCR run on the 5' RACE reads, TCRdb lists one record per CDR3 protein. In the table there are about 1.8 million distinct CDR3 sequences, just under 50% of which are singletons. The specimen sequenced was blood. Receptors originate from a woman between 35 and 50 years old in good health.

The chain employs TRBV7-2 and TRBJ1-4; 9 bases line up with TRBD1. This CDR3 is built from 12 residues. CDR1 is SGHTA and CDR2 is FQGNSA in the germline V gene. V lost 3 bases and J lost 14; bases outside the gene matches: 4. CDR3 region: CASSFIGTGLFF. DNA of the CDR3: TGTGCCAGCAGCTTTATTGGGACAGGGCTGTTTTTT.

The chain has TRBV27 and TRBJ1-6; D is unresolved. V dropped 3 bases and J dropped 6 bases, with 6 bases sitting between them. The CDR3 has 13 amino acids. The germline gives CDR1 MNHEY, CDR2 SMNVEV (reference sequence). CDR3 sequence reads: CASSFNANSPLHF. The CDR3 coding sequence is TGTGCCAGCAGTTTTAATGCTAATTCACCCCTCCACTTT.

The genes are TRBV29-1 and TRBJ1-2, with 8 positions matching TRBD1. V trimming: 6 bases; J trimming: 8 bases; junction bases outside the gene matches: 11. Germline CDR1 and CDR2: SQVTM and ANQGSEA. The CDR3 has 13 amino acids. This chain's CDR3 is CSVAGTGGAGYTF. Written as DNA, the CDR3 is TGCAGCGTCGCCGGTACAGGGGGGGCGGGCTACACCTTC.

The J gene is TRBJ2-7, the V gene TRBV7-9; D remains ambiguous. Trimming took 4 bases from V and 7 from J, leaving 14 bases between them. This CDR3 has 13 residues. Germline loops: CDR1 SEHNR, CDR2 FQNEAQ (reference sequence). The CDR3 sequence: CASSWTELHEQYF. In DNA form, the CDR3 reads TGTGCCAGCAGCTGGACCGAGTTGCATGAGCAGTACTTC.

This clonotype was seen more than once but under ten times. The chain couples TRBV27 to TRBJ1-1; D might be TRBD1 (6 bases). The CDR3 is 14 amino acids. The V and J ends lost 5 bases and 0 bases respectively, with 10 bases between them. Germline V lookup: CDR1 MNHEY, CDR2 SMNVEV (reference sequence). The CDR3 sequence is CASSPGHMNTEAFF. The CDR3 DNA reads TGTGCCAGCAGTCCGGGACACATGAACACTGAAGCTTTCTTT.

The chain employs TRBV10-3 and TRBJ2-5, with D hard to call. Germline V gene data show CDR1 as ENHRY and CDR2 as SYGVKD. The CDR3 is 14 residues long. V lost 2 bases and J 2 bases, leaving 9 bases between the germline ends. The CDR3 DNA sequence: TGTGCCATCAGTGAGAGGTCATCGCAAGAGACCCAGTACTTC. Amino acids: CAISERSSQETQYF.

This chain links TRBV3-1 with TRBJ2-5, with TRBD1 identical over 9 bases. The CDR3 covers 17 residues. CDR1 and CDR2 (germline): LGHDT, YNNKEL (reference sequence). The V gene end was trimmed by 6 bases and the J gene end by 0 bases; junction bases not matched to a gene: 11. CDR3 loop: CASRKAGTGPYQETQYF. In DNA, the CDR3 is TGTGCCAGCAGGAAAGCCGGGACAGGGCCTTACCAAGAGACCCAGTACTTC.

This chain links TRBV28 with TRBJ2-1, with TRBD2 as a possible D gene (5 bases). The CDR3 is 16 residues long. Trimming left V 4 bases short and J 2 bases short, with 15 bases between. Germline CDR1 and CDR2: MDHEN and SYDVKM. In DNA, the CDR3 is TGTGCCAGCAGTTCACCTCTAGCTGGGGCCTACAATGAGCAGTTCTTC. The encoded protein is CASSSPLAGAYNEQFF.

This chain links TRBV7-2 with TRBJ2-1; tentatively, D is TRBD1 (5 bases). The V and J ends lost 5 bases and 13 bases respectively, with 30 bases between them. Germline lookup yields CDR1 SGHTA and CDR2 FQGNSA. The CDR3 loop spans 17 amino acids. Here the CDR3 DNA reads TGTGCCAGCAGCGTAGTCCCTACAGTTATATCGACAGAGACCCAGTTCTTC. Amino acid sequence: CASSVVPTVISTETQFF.

The chain joins TRBV4-3 to TRBJ2-3; TRBD2 agrees at 7 bases. Germline values: CDR1 LGHNA, CDR2 YSLEER. The CDR3 loop spans 17 amino acids. Losses at the gene ends were 1 base for V and 6 bases for J; bases not matched to a gene: 13. The CDR3 sequence is CASSQGDGGGIRDTQYF. CDR3 in DNA: TGCGCCAGCAGCCAAGGCGATGGGGGGGGGATCCGGGATACGCAGTATTTT.

V is TRBV20-1 and J is TRBJ2-5, with TRBD1 identical over 10 bases. The CDR3 is 14 amino acids. The V gene end was trimmed by 6 bases and the J gene end by 5 bases; junction bases not matched to a gene: 9. The germline CDR1 and CDR2 sequences are DFQATT and SNEGSKA (reference sequence). The CDR3 DNA sequence: TGCAGTGCCAGGGACAGGGGTGGGTTGGAGACCCAGTACTTC. Translated, it gives CSARDRGGLETQYF.

The chain employs TRBV20-1 and TRBJ2-3, with TRBD1 identical over 9 bases. This CDR3 has 14 residues. The J segment lost 6 bases and the V segment lost 3 bases, leaving 7 bases of the junction unmatched. Germline V lookup: CDR1 DFQATT, CDR2 SNEGSKA (reference sequence). The CDR3 loop is CSASGTGFSDTQYF. DNA for the CDR3: TGCAGTGCTAGCGGGACAGGGTTTTCGGATACGCAGTATTTT.

The rearrangement links TRBV19 to TRBJ2-1, with TRBD1 matching over 9 bases. Germline-derived CDR1 and CDR2 are LNHDA and SQIVND (reference sequence). V lost 8 bases and J lost 1; bases outside the gene matches: 6. This CDR3 spans 15 amino acids. This CDR3 reads CASGRTGESYNEQFF. The CDR3 DNA is TGTGCCAGTGGGAGGACAGGGGAGTCCTACAATGAGCAGTTCTTC.

The chain combines TRBV20-1 with TRBJ2-7; tentative D call: TRBD1 (5 bases). The CDR3 sequence is 15 residues long. Germline values: CDR1 DFQATT, CDR2 SNEGSKA (reference sequence). V was shortened by 0 bases and J by 1 base, with 13 bases between the two germline ends. In nucleotides, the CDR3 is TGCAGTGCTAGAGATCCAGGGCGGACGTCCTACGAGCAGTACTTC. It encodes CSARDPGRTSYEQYF.

As to this clonotype: The junction departs from the called germline gene at one end, perhaps through a read error. The V call is TRBV4-3, the J call TRBJ2-3; the match to TRBD2 covers 9 bases. This CDR3 has 16 residues. Germline lookup yields CDR1 LGHNA and CDR2 YSLEER. CDR3 DNA: TGCGCCAGCAGCCAAGGCAATAGCGGGAGCACAGATGCGCAGTATTTT. This codes for CASSQGNSGSTDAQYF.

In regard to this clonotype: The junction and the germline gene differ at one end; a read error may be behind it. The chain carries TRBV7-9 and TRBJ2-7; no definite D call. The CDR3 extends over 12 amino acids. In germline, CDR1 is SEHNR, CDR2 FQNEAQ (reference sequence). CDR3 bases: TGTGTCAGCAGTCCCGGTCCCTACGAGCAGTACTTC. This gives the protein CVSSPGPYEQYF.

Only a few counts were recorded for this clonotype. J is TRBJ2-1 and V is TRBV20-1; D call uncertain. Per germline, CDR1 DFQATT and CDR2 SNEGSKA (reference sequence). The CDR3 is 16 amino acids. The ends were cut back, 2 bases at V and 0 bases at J, with 14 bases in the middle. In nucleotides, the CDR3 is TGCAGTGCTAGACAAGCTCGAGGTAACTCCTACAATGAGCAGTTCTTC. This sequence encodes CSARQARGNSYNEQFF.

This clonotype was recorded once. The V gene is TRBV6-2 or TRBV6-3, the J gene TRBJ1-6, with 7 nucleotides matching TRBD1. This CDR3 region has 18 residues. Germline CDR1 and CDR2: MNHEY and SVGEGT. Trimming removed 6 bases from V and 3 bases from J; junction bases left unmatched: 14. The CDR3 here is CASRRPLTGRRYNSPLHF. The CDR3 DNA follows: TGTGCCAGCAGAAGACCCCTGACAGGGCGGCGCTATAATTCACCCCTCCACTTT.

This chain uses TRBV18 with TRBJ2-3, with D hard to call. The CDR3 has 18 amino acids. Germline lookup yields CDR1 KGHSH and CDR2 LQKENI. V dropped 3 bases and J dropped 2 bases, with 21 bases sitting between them. In DNA form, the CDR3 reads TGTGCCAGCTCACCCTTGGAAGGGCCGACACAACTCACAGATACGCAGTATTTT. Its translation: CASSPLEGPTQLTDTQYF.

The CDR3 bases are TGTGCCAGCAGTTACCCCGGACTAGCCCCTAAGAATGAGCAGTTCTTC. Translated, it gives CASSYPGLAPKNEQFF. J is TRBJ2-1 and V is TRBV6-2 or TRBV6-3; 8 positions match TRBD2. V lost 2 bases, J lost 7 bases, and 10 bases stayed unmatched. CDR3 length equals 16 residues. Germline assignment: CDR1 MNHEY and CDR2 SVGEGT.

The chain has TRBV3-1 and TRBJ2-5, with 7 nucleotides matching TRBD1. This CDR3 region has 15 residues. V was pared by 4 bases and J by 1 base, with 6 bases of the junction left unmatched. In germline, CDR1 is LGHDT, CDR2 YNNKEL (reference sequence). CDR3 loop: CASSPIQGLQETQYF. The CDR3 DNA reads as TGTGCCAGCAGCCCCATACAGGGGCTCCAAGAGACCCAGTACTTC.

The chain is built from TRBV7-8 and TRBJ2-5; no clear D. Germline V gives CDR1 SGHVS, CDR2 FQNEAQ. The CDR3 is made up of 14 amino acids. Trimming shortened V by 5 bases and J by 2 bases, and 12 bases separated the two germline ends. The CDR3: CASSVVLGQETQYF. The CDR3 nucleotides read TGTGCCAGCAGCGTAGTACTCGGGCAAGAGACCCAGTACTTC.

The rearrangement links TRBV10-3 to TRBJ2-1; possible D gene TRBD2, 6 bases. The CDR3 loop spans 14 amino acids. V was trimmed by 5 bases and J by 10 bases, leaving 18 bases between them. CDR1 and CDR2 (germline): ENHRY, SYGVKD. As DNA, the CDR3 is TGTGCCATCAGTCCTCGGGACTGGCTTGGGGAGCAGTTCTTC. Translating gives CAISPRDWLGEQFF.

This clonotype has just a few counts. The chain uses TRBV10-1 and TRBJ2-3; TRBD1 might be the D (5 bases). V was cut by 2 bases and J by 0 bases, with 9 bases left in between. Germline loops: CDR1 WNHNN, CDR2 SYGVQD (reference sequence). This CDR3 is built from 15 residues. CDR3 bases: TGCGCCAGCAGTGAGAATCAGGGAAGCACAGATACGCAGTATTTT. Translation: CASSENQGSTDTQYF.

This clonotype was counted between two and nine times. The V and J genes are TRBV20-1 and TRBJ2-4; TRBD2 matches 10 bases. The CDR3 is made up of 14 amino acids. Trimming removed 6 bases from V and 1 base from J; junction bases left unmatched: 3. The germline CDR1 and CDR2 sequences are DFQATT and SNEGSKA (reference sequence). The CDR3, as DNA: TGCAGTGCCTATAGCGGGGGGGCCAAAAACATTCAGTACTTC. It codes for CSAYSGGAKNIQYF.

This chain joins TRBV7-9 and TRBJ2-7; 8 bases agree with TRBD2. The V gene's germline CDR1 is SEHNR and CDR2 FQNEAQ (reference sequence). The J segment lost 0 bases and the V segment lost 2 bases, leaving 6 bases of the junction unmatched. The CDR3 loop spans 16 amino acids. In DNA form, the CDR3 reads TGTGCCAGCAGCTTATCCACTAGCGGATTCTCCTACGAGCAGTACTTC. This gives the protein CASSLSTSGFSYEQYF. The full variable domain, rest sourced from reference TRBV7-9 and TRBJ2-7, is DTGVSQNPRHKITKRGQNVTFRCDPISEHNRLYWYRQTLGQGPEFLTYFQNEAQLEKSRLLSDRFSAERPKGSFSTLEIQRTEQGDSAMYLCASSLSTSGFSYEQYFGPGTRLTVT.

In this sample, this clonotype turned up a few times. The CDR3 here is CASSPSGVGTHEQFF. The CDR3 region has the DNA TGCGCCAGCAGCCCGTCAGGAGTGGGGACGCATGAGCAGTTCTTC. The chain carries TRBV5-1 and TRBJ2-1; possibly TRBD1 or TRBD2 for D (5 bases each). V was pared by 4 bases and J by 8 bases, with 19 bases between. This CDR3 has 15 residues. The germline V gene encodes CDR1 SGHRS and CDR2 YFSETQ.